A single sample gave rise to the 2 T cell receptor beta chains below, sequenced in a study of T-cell reconstitution after alpha-beta-depleted transplantation in children. For TCRbeta, the library was prepared with unique molecular identifiers. TCRdb ran MiXCR on the PCR reads and lists one entry per CDR3 protein. The data show roughly 100,000 distinct CDR3 sequences, around 5.9% seen once. This specimen was PBMCs, mostly from graft donor cells, taken 60 days after TCRalphabeta/CD19-depleted stem cell transplant. All receptors come from a female patient aged 2 to 10 who had a stem cell transplant for Fanconi anemia, so the T cells may come from the graft donor.

This clonotype was detected only a few times. The chain uses TRBV28 and TRBJ2-7, with 10 positions matching TRBD1. Trimming at V came to 5 bases and at J to 4 bases, leaving 11 bases not matched to a gene. CDR3 size: 16 residues. CDR1 MDHEN and CDR2 SYDVKM come from the germline V gene. The CDR3 region is CASSLDRGSPQYEQYF. CDR3 coding DNA: TGTGCCAGCAGTCTGGACAGGGGGTCGCCCCAATACGAGCAGTACTTC. Variable domain in full (rest from reference TRBV28 and TRBJ2-7): DVKVTQSSRYLVKRTGEKVFLECVQDMDHENMFWYRQDPGLGLRLIYFSYDVKMKEKGDIPEGYSVSREKKERFSLILESASTNQTSMYLCASSLDRGSPQYEQYFGPGTRLTVT.

This clonotype was detected many times. The gene calls are TRBV20-1 and TRBJ2-7; D unresolved. The germline V gene encodes CDR1 DFQATT and CDR2 SNEGSKA (reference sequence). V was cut by 6 bases and J by 3 bases, with 9 bases left in between. The length of the CDR3 is 11 residues. In DNA, the CDR3 is TGCAGTGCAGGTACCCTCTACGAGCAGTACTTC. Translated: CSAGTLYEQYF.